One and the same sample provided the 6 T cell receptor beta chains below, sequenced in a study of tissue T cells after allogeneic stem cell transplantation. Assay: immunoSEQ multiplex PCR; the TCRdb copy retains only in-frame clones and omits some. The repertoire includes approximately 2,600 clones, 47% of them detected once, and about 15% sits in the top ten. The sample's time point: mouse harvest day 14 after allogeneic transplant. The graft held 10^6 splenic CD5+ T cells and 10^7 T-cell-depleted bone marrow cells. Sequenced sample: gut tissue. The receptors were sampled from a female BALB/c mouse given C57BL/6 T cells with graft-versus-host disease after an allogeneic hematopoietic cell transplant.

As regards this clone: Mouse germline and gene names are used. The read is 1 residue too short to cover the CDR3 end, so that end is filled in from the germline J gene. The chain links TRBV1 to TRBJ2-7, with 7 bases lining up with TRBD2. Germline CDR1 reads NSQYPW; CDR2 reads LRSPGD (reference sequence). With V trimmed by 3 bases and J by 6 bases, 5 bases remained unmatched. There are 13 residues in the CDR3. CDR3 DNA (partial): TGCACCTGCAGTGCGAACTGGGGAGGTGAACAGTAC. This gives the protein CTCSANWGGEQY. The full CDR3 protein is CTCSANWGGEQYF.

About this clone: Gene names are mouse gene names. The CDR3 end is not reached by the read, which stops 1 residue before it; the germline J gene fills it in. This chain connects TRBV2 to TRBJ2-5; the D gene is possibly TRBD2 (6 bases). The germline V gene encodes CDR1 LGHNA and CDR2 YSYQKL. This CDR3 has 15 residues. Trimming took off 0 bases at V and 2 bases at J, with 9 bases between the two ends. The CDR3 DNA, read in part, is TGTGCCAGCAGCCAAGACGGCTGGGGCCAAGACACCCAGTAC. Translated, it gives CASSQDGWGQDTQY. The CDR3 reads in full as CASSQDGWGQDTQYF.

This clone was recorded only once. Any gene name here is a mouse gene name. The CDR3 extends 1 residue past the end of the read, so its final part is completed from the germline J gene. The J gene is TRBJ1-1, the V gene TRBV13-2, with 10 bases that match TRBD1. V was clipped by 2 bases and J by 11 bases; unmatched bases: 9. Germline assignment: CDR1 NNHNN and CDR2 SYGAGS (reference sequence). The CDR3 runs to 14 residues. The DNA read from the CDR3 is TGTGCCAGCGGTGAGGGGGACAGGGGAGGAGGCGTCTTC. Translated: CASGEGDRGGGVF. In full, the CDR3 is CASGEGDRGGGVFF.

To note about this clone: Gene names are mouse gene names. The part of the CDR3 DNA that was read is TGTGCCAGCAGTCGGACTGGGGGGGCAGACACCCAGTAC. It yields the protein CASSRTGGADTQY. The full CDR3 protein is CASSRTGGADTQYF. The chain recombines TRBV4 with TRBJ2-5; the match to TRBD2 covers 13 bases. Read coverage stops 1 residue before the CDR3 terminus; the germline J gene supplies the remainder. The CDR3 covers 14 residues. V dropped 6 bases and J dropped 5; count of bases not matched to a gene: 2. Looked up from germline, CDR1 is LGHDT and CDR2 is YNNKQL (reference sequence).

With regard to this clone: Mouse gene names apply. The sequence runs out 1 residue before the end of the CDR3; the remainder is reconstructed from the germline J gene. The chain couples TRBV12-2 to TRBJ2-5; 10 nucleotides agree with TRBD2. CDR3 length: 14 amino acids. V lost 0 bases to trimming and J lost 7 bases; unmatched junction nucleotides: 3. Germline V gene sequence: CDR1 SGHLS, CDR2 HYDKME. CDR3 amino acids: CASSLDWGAYTQYF. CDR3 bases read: TGTGCCAGCTCTCTCGACTGGGGGGCCTACACCCAGTAC. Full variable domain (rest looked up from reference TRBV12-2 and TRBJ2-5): NSGVVQSPRYIIKGKGERSILKCIPISGHLSVAWYQQTQGQELKFFIQHYDKMERDKGNLPSRFSVQQFDDYHSEMNMSALELEDSAVYFCASSLDWGAYTQYFGPGTRLLVL.

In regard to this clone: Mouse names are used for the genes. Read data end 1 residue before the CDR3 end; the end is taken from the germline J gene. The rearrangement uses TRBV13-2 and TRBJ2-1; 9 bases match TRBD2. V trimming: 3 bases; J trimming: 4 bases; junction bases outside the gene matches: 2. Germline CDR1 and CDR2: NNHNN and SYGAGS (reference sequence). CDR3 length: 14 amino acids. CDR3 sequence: CASGGTGEYAEQFF. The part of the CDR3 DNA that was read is TGTGCCAGCGGTGGGACTGGGGAGTATGCTGAGCAGTTC.